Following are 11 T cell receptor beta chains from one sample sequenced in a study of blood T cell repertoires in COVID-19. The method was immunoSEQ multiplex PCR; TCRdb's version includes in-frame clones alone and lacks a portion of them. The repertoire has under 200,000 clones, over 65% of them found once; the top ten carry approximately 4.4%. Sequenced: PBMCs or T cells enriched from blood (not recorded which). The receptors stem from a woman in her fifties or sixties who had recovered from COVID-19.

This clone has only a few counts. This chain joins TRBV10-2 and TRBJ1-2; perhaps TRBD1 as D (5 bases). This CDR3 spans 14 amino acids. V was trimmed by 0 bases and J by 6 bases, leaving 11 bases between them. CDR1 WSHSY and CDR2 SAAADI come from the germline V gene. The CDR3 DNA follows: TGCGCCAGCAGTGAGTCGAGCGGGGGGGATGGCTACACCTTC. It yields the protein CASSESSGGDGYTF.

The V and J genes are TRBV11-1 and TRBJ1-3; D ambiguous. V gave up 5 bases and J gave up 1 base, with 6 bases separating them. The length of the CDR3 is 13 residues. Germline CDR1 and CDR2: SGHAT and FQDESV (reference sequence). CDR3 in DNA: TGTGCCAGCAGCCACACGTCTGGAAACACCATATATTTT. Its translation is CASSHTSGNTIYF.

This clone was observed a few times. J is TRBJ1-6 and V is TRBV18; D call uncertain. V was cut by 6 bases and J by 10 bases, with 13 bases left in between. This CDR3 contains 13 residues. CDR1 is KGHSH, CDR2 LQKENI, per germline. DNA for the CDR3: TGTGCCAGCTCCCCCGGGAGCGAATCACCCCTCCACTTT. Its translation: CASSPGSESPLHF.

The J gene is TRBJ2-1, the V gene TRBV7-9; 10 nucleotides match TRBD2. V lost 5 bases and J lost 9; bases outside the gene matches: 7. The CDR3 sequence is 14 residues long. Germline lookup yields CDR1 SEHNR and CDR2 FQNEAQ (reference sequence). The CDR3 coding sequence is TGTGCCAGCAGCCAAGCAGCGGGAGGGGGTGAGCAGTTCTTC. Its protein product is CASSQAAGGGEQFF.

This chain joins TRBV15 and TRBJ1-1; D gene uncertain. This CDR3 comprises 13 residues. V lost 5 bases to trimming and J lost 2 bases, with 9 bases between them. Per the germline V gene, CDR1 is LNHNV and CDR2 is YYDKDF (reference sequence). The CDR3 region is CATSLQINTEAFF. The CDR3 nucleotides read TGTGCCACCAGCCTACAGATTAACACTGAAGCTTTCTTT.

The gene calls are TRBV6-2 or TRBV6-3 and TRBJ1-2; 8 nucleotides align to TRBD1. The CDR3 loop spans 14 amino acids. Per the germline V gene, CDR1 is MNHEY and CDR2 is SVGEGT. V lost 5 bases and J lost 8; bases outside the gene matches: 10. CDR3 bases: TGTGCCAGCAGTCAACCGGGGACAGGAAAGGGCTACACCTTC. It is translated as CASSQPGTGKGYTF.

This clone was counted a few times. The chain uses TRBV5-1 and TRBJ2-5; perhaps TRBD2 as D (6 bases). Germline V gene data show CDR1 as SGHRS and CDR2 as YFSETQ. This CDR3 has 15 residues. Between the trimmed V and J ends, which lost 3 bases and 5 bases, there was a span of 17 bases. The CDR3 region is CASSSSTDGGETQYF. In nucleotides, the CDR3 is TGCGCCAGCAGCTCCTCTACCGACGGAGGGGAGACCCAGTACTTC.

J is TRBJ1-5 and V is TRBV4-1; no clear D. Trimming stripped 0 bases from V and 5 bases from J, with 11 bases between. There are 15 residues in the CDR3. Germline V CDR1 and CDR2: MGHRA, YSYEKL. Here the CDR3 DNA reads TGCGCCAGCAGCCAAGAGACTTTGGCGTATCAGCCCCAGCATTTT. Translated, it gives CASSQETLAYQPQHF.

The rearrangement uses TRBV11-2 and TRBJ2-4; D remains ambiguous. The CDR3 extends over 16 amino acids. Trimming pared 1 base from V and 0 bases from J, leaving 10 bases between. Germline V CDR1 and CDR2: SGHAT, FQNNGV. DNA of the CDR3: TGTGCCAGCAGCTTAGCGGCGGATATAGCCAAAAACATTCAGTACTTC. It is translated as CASSLAADIAKNIQYF.

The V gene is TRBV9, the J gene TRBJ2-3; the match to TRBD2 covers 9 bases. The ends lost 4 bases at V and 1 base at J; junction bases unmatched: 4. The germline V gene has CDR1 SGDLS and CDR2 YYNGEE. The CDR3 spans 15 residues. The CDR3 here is CASSSQRGGTDTQYF. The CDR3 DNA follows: TGTGCCAGCAGCAGCCAGCGGGGGGGCACAGATACGCAGTATTTT.

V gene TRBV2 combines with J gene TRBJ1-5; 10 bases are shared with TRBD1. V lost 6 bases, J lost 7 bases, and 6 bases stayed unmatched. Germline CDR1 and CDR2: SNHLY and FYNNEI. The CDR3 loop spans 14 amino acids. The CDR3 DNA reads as TGTGCCAGCAGGGGGGGACAGGGGATCCAGCCCCAGCATTTT. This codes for CASRGGQGIQPQHF.